Following are 20 T cell receptor beta chains from one sample sequenced in a study of T cells after yellow fever vaccination. TCRdb redid the calling of the 5' RACE reads with MiXCR, one entry per CDR3 protein. The sample shows about 45,000 distinct CDR3 sequences, roughly 7% of them seen only once. The input for sequencing was CD8+ T cells not binding an NS4B(214-222) dextramer, sorted from PBMCs, taken 45 days after the yellow fever booster vaccination. The receptors come from a man aged 25 to 40 who received the YFV17D yellow fever vaccine.

The rearrangement joins TRBV7-9 to TRBJ1-2; possible D gene TRBD1, 5 bases. Looked up from germline, CDR1 is SEHNR and CDR2 is FQNEAQ (reference sequence). This CDR3 region has 16 residues. Between the trimmed V and J ends, which lost 3 bases and 8 bases, there was a span of 22 bases. The CDR3 loop reads CASSFYPGGVGGGYTF. The CDR3 nucleotides read TGTGCCAGCAGCTTCTATCCGGGGGGGGTCGGAGGCGGCTACACCTTC.

This clonotype was found many times. The chain links TRBV29-1 to TRBJ2-1; 7 bases are shared with TRBD1. The CDR3 has 14 amino acids. Per the germline V gene, CDR1 is SQVTM and CDR2 is ANQGSEA. V shed 0 bases, J shed 8 bases, and the junction held 7 bases outside the gene matches. This CDR3 reads CSVEDGQQGYEQFF. Here the CDR3 DNA reads TGCAGCGTTGAAGACGGCCAACAGGGGTATGAGCAGTTCTTC.

The sample holds many counts of this clonotype. This rearrangement joins TRBV20-1 to TRBJ2-7, with 10 bases aligning to TRBD1. Germline CDR1 reads DFQATT; CDR2 reads SNEGSKA (reference sequence). The CDR3 extends over 14 amino acids. V was clipped by 4 bases and J by 4 bases; unmatched bases: 7. CDR3 DNA: TGCAGTGCTACCGCCGGGACAGGGGTATACGAGCAGTACTTC. This sequence encodes CSATAGTGVYEQYF.

This clonotype was detected ten times or more. This sequence joins TRBV3-1 and TRBJ2-1; 11 nucleotides agree with TRBD2. The CDR3 consists of 18 residues. Germline V gives CDR1 LGHDT, CDR2 YNNKEL (reference sequence). V lost 0 bases and J lost 3; bases outside the gene matches: 7. The CDR3 region has the DNA TGTGCCAGCAGCCAAGACCCCCGACTAGCGGGACACTACAATGAGCAGTTCTTC. Translated: CASSQDPRLAGHYNEQFF.

The table lists this clonotype with a count of one. Given a much more abundant clone one base away, this may be a read error. The rearrangement links TRBV14 to TRBJ2-5, with D possibly TRBD2 on 6 matching bases. This CDR3 is built from 16 residues. Germline loops: CDR1 SGHDN, CDR2 FVKESK. The CDR3, as DNA: TGTGTCAGCAGCCATACGCGGGACCCACTCCAAGAGACCCAGTACTTC. It translates to CVSSHTRDPLQETQYF.

This clonotype is labeled medium-sized (0.01 to 0.1%). The rearrangement joins TRBV7-7 to TRBJ2-7; unclear D gene. Germline loops: CDR1 SSHAT, CDR2 FNYEAQ (reference sequence). The germline V and J ends were trimmed by 3 bases and 2 bases, with 14 bases remaining between them. The CDR3 is 15 residues long. For the CDR3, the DNA is TGTGCCAGCAGCTTTCAGGAAGGCGGCGCCTACGAGCAGTACTTC. The encoded protein is CASSFQEGGAYEQYF.

This clonotype appeared many times. The rearrangement joins TRBV27 to TRBJ2-7, with 8 bases fitting TRBD2. There are 17 residues in the CDR3. Germline assignment: CDR1 MNHEY and CDR2 SMNVEV (reference sequence). Losses at the gene ends were 5 bases for V and 5 bases for J; bases not matched to a gene: 17. Written as DNA, the CDR3 is TGTGCCAGCAGTCCTTACTCCGGGACTAGTCGAAAAGACGAGCAGTACTTC. Its translation: CASSPYSGTSRKDEQYF.

This clonotype was counted between two and nine times. The chain is built from TRBV2 and TRBJ2-7, with TRBD1 as a possible D gene (5 bases). Germline V gene lookup returns CDR1 SNHLY and CDR2 FYNNEI. The germline V and J ends were trimmed by 2 bases and 2 bases, with 7 bases remaining between them. The CDR3 length is 13 residues. The CDR3 coding sequence is TGTGCCAGCAGTGAACCAGGGACCTACGAGCAGTACTTC. It translates to CASSEPGTYEQYF.

This clonotype was counted many times. The V and J genes are TRBV24-1 and TRBJ2-1, with D perhaps being TRBD1 or TRBD2 (5 bases each). Germline CDR1 KGHDR, CDR2 SFDVKD. This CDR3 contains 12 residues. V lost 5 bases and J 8 bases, leaving 9 bases between the germline ends. The CDR3 loop reads CATSGWGYEQFF. For the CDR3, the DNA is TGTGCCACCAGTGGATGGGGGTATGAGCAGTTCTTC.

This clonotype came up many times. This sequence joins TRBV6-2 or TRBV6-3 and TRBJ2-1, with 10 positions matching TRBD2. Germline V gives CDR1 MNHEY, CDR2 SVGEGT. This CDR3 has 16 amino acids. The ends lost 2 bases at V and 2 bases at J; junction bases unmatched: 3. CDR3 sequence (DNA): TGTGCCAGCAGTTACGCCGGGACTAGCGCCTACAATGAGCAGTTCTTC. This codes for CASSYAGTSAYNEQFF.

As for this clonotype: It may be a read error: a sequence one base away is much more abundant. This chain connects TRBV9 to TRBJ1-4; weak D call: TRBD1 (6 bases). CDR1 SGDLS and CDR2 YYNGEE come from the germline V gene. The CDR3 extends over 14 amino acids. This CDR3 reads CASIVSGGQEKLFF. The CDR3 bases are TGTGCCAGCATCGTATCCGGGGGCCAGGAAAAACTGTTTTTT.

This clonotype was seen repeatedly, ten times or more. The chain employs TRBV7-2 and TRBJ2-5; TRBD1 matches at 8 bases. The CDR3 consists of 14 residues. V lost 5 bases to trimming and J lost 5 bases; unmatched junction nucleotides: 7. Germline V gives CDR1 SGHTA, CDR2 FQGNSA. The CDR3 loop is CASSIDRGWETQYF. For the CDR3, the DNA is TGTGCCAGCAGCATCGACAGGGGATGGGAGACCCAGTACTTC.

The CDR3, as DNA: TGCAGCGTTGGGCAGGACCAGACCTATGGCTACACCTTC. Protein product: CSVGQDQTYGYTF. The chain carries TRBV29-1 and TRBJ1-2; D unclear. Trimming stripped 4 bases from V and 4 bases from J, with 13 bases between. In germline, CDR1 is SQVTM, CDR2 ANQGSEA. The CDR3 runs 13 residues. The full variable domain, its missing parts supplied by reference TRBV29-1 and TRBJ1-2, is SAVISQKPSRDICQRGTSLTIQCQVDSQVTMMFWYRQQPGQSLTLIATANQGSEATYESGFVIDKFPISRPNLTFSTLTVSNMSPEDSSIYLCSVGQDQTYGYTFGSGTRLTVV.

This clonotype was counted many times. The genes are TRBV20-1 and TRBJ2-5, with a weak D call TRBD1 (5 bases). CDR1 is DFQATT and CDR2 is SNEGSKA in the germline V gene (reference sequence). The CDR3 is 14 residues long. V lost 5 bases and J lost 2, with 15 bases in between. The CDR3 loop is CSASSGRDQETQYF. The CDR3 DNA reads as TGCAGTGCTTCCTCCGGCAGGGATCAAGAGACCCAGTACTTC.

The sample holds many counts of this clonotype. V and J are TRBV6-2 or TRBV6-3 and TRBJ2-7; no clear D. CDR3 length: 12 residues. CDR1 and CDR2 from the germline V gene are MNHEY and SVGEGT. The V end lost 5 bases, the J end lost 4 bases, and 9 bases lay between the germline ends. CDR3 in amino acids: CASSPLLYEQYF. CDR3 coding DNA: TGTGCCAGCAGTCCACTATTATACGAGCAGTACTTC.

This clonotype was counted ten times or more. The chain uses TRBV7-6 and TRBJ1-1, with TRBD1 identical over 7 bases. Germline trimming cut 2 bases from V and 0 bases from J; bases unmatched to any gene: 3. The CDR3 consists of 15 residues. Germline-derived CDR1 and CDR2 are SGHVS and FNYEAQ. In DNA, the CDR3 is TGTGCCAGCAGCTTACCGGACAGGATGAACACTGAAGCTTTCTTT. Translating gives CASSLPDRMNTEAFF.

On this clonotype itself: A much larger clone differs from this one at a single base, so this may be a read error. The chain employs TRBV5-1 and TRBJ2-5; 10 positions match TRBD1. The CDR3 has 15 residues. CDR1 and CDR2 from the germline V gene are SGHRS and YFSETQ. CDR3 DNA sequence: TGCGCCAGCAGCTTGGCGACAGGGGGCAGTGAGAGCCAGTACTTC. Translated: CASSLATGGSESQYF.

This clonotype was observed many times. The rearrangement uses TRBV7-8 and TRBJ1-3; tentative D call: TRBD1 (6 bases). Germline V gene lookup returns CDR1 SGHVS and CDR2 FQNEAQ. The CDR3 consists of 15 residues. The V end lost 1 base, the J end lost 7 bases, and 14 bases lay between the germline ends. CDR3 region: CASSLDGSGVNTIYF. CDR3 bases: TGTGCCAGCAGCTTAGATGGGTCAGGGGTCAACACCATATATTTT.

This clonotype appeared many times. The rearrangement links TRBV10-1 to TRBJ2-1; no clear D. Trimming took 5 bases from V and 2 from J, leaving 7 bases between them. Germline assignment: CDR1 WNHNN and CDR2 SYGVQD (reference sequence). The CDR3 loop spans 13 amino acids. CDR3 sequence (DNA): TGCGCCAGCAGTAGGTTTGCCTACAATGAGCAGTTCTTC. This gives the protein CASSRFAYNEQFF.

V is TRBV7-9 and J is TRBJ1-1, with D perhaps TRBD1 (6 bases). The CDR3 runs 15 residues. In germline, CDR1 is SEHNR, CDR2 FQNEAQ (reference sequence). V was cut by 4 bases and J by 6 bases, with 18 bases left in between. CDR3 amino acids: CASSSPHTGIPEAFF. Written as DNA, the CDR3 is TGTGCCAGCAGCTCCCCTCACACAGGGATACCTGAAGCTTTCTTT.